This T cell receptor (beta chain) was profiled in a study of T cells in Graves' hyperthyroidism and ophthalmopathy. Study-wide results and limits: Peripheral blood also featured most of the thyroid clonotypes expanded above 0.001.

The germline V gene encodes CDR1 LNHNV and CDR2 YYDKDF (reference sequence). The CDR3 totals 16 residues. With V trimmed by 0 bases and J by 3 bases, 8 bases remained unmatched. Comments on this clonotype: The antigen remains undetermined.

The CDR3 regions of TCR beta were amplified from RNA transcripts. TCR CDR3 regions were first amplified by RT-PCR with HTBI primers. TCRdb analysed the multiplex PCR reads with MiXCR anew, one entry per CDR3 protein. Found here are about 46,000 distinct CDR3 sequences, around 48% of them singletons; the top ten hold 32%. The source material was peripheral blood or thyroid tissue (not recorded which). This clonotype was sampled from a woman between 45 and 60 years old with Graves' hyperthyroidism. The rearrangement joins TRBV15 to TRBJ2-7, with 7 nucleotides matching TRBD2. CDR3 sequence: CATSRDGAGVGYEQYF. As DNA, the CDR3 is TGTGCCACCAGCAGAGACGGTGCGGGAGTGGGCTACGAGCAGTACTTC.